This T cell receptor beta chain was recovered during a study of shared clonotypes between healthy human individuals. This CDR3 region has 14 residues. The germline gives CDR1 SGHAT, CDR2 FQNNGV. Trimming took off 5 bases at V and 3 bases at J, with 13 bases between the two ends. The naive CD8 subset, CD45RO-negative cells positively selected for CCR7, excluded terminally differentiated effector memory CD45RA+ cells. Repertoires were generated with immunoSEQ multiplex PCR, while TCRdb's copy carries only in-frame clones and drops some. The sample has about 680,000 clones, around 92% seen once; the top ten hold 24%.

This chain uses TRBV11-2 with TRBJ1-1, with D perhaps matching TRBD1 (5 bases). The source is a man aged 25-45 years in good health. Source material: naive CD8+ T cells sorted from blood. CDR3 nucleotide sequence: TGTGCCAGCAGCCCCCTGGGGGTGGACACTGAAGCTTTCTTT. This encodes CASSPLGVDTEAFF.